This TCR beta chain came from a study of vaccination and CD4 T cells after COVID-19. Turning to the study itself: Overlapping spike peptides of SARS-CoV-2, HCoV-NL63, HCoV-OC43 and HCoV-229E were used, and cells were stimulated with them.

Cultured CD4+ T cell DNA was sequenced using the Oncomine TCR Beta short-read assay. It was from cultured CD4+ T cells that genomic DNA was extracted. TCRdb analysed the PCR reads with MiXCR anew, one entry per CDR3 protein. The sample lists around 15,000 distinct CDR3 sequences; under 55% were seen once. The time point: late sampling 161 to 241 days after vaccination in three convalescent patients. Treatment of the sample: approximately 9-day PBMC culture with coronavirus spike peptide pools or control peptides (ViraFEST assay). Positive SARS-CoV-2 PCR tests in convalescent patients dated from March to December 2020, pre-Alpha, Beta and Delta. CDR1 is LNHDA and CDR2 is SQIVND in the germline V gene (reference sequence). This CDR3 contains 14 residues. The V end lost 6 bases, the J end lost 1 base, and 10 bases lay between the germline ends. As concerns this clonotype: The antigen remains unidentified.

This material consisted of CD4+ T cells from blood, cultured in vitro, taken about 7 months after SARS-CoV-2 vaccination. This clonotype was obtained from a human donor who had recovered from COVID-19. V and J are TRBV19 and TRBJ2-1, with a possible D match to TRBD2 (5 bases). CDR3 sequence: CASRPGSSYNEQFF. The CDR3, as DNA: TGTGCCAGTAGACCGGGGTCTTCCTACAATGAGCAGTTCTTC.